This T cell receptor beta chain was sequenced during a study of shared clonotypes between healthy human individuals. Study-wide context: The study used three CD4 naive, three CD4 memory, two CD8 naive and one CD8 memory plate per donor.

Germline lookup yields CDR1 LNHDA and CDR2 SQIVND (reference sequence). This CDR3 contains 17 residues. V shed 5 bases and J 10 bases; nucleotides not matched to a gene: 20. Repertoires were generated with immunoSEQ multiplex PCR, while TCRdb's copy carries only in-frame clones and drops some. The table has roughly 2.5 million clones, roughly nine tenths seen once. There were only Caucasian adults among the donors, and all lived in Nashville, Tennessee. CD45RA-negative memory and CD45RA+ naive subsets were split from the CD4+ cells. The sequence was collected from a man between 18 and 29 years old in good health. The chain combines TRBV19 with TRBJ2-5, with TRBD1 identical over 9 bases. Sequencing was carried out using naive CD4+ T cells sorted from blood. The subset is: CD45RA+ positively selected. CDR3 bases: TGTGCCAGTAGTCCCCAAGAGGGACAGGGATGGGTTCGTGGCCAGTACTTC. Amino acid sequence: CASSPQEGQGWVRGQYF.